What follows describes a single TCR beta chain. The CDR3 totals 15 residues. Per germline, CDR1 ENHRY and CDR2 SYGVKD. With V trimmed by 3 bases and J by 2 bases, 6 bases remained unmatched. This sample was included in a study of blood T cell repertoires in COVID-19. TCRdb's table, derived via immunoSEQ multiplex PCR, lists solely in-frame clones and lacks some. The sample includes around 100,000 clones, 65% to 80% of them seen just once. The V and J genes are TRBV10-3 and TRBJ2-7, with TRBD1 matching 8 bases. Sequenced sample: peripheral blood. The receptor was isolated from a man aged 65-85 years with active or convalescent COVID-19. Here the CDR3 reads CAISDPGQAAYEQYF. The CDR3 DNA follows: TGTGCCATCAGTGACCCGGGACAGGCTGCCTACGAGCAGTACTTC.